This T cell receptor (beta chain) was identified during a study of technical replicates of blood from several donors. Clones were read by immunoSEQ multiplex PCR, and TCRdb kept only the in-frame ones, dropping some. The sample holds about 85,000 clones, 94% seen once. Germline V gives CDR1 MNHEY, CDR2 SMNVEV (reference sequence). CDR3 length: 16 residues. V was clipped by 5 bases and J by 1 base; unmatched bases: 6. The V and J genes are TRBV27 and TRBJ2-3; 10 bases are shared with TRBD1. The sequenced material came from T cells isolated from PBMCs. This receptor was identified in a human donor in good health. The CDR3 region has the DNA TGTGCCAGCAGTCCCAGGACAGGGGGAGGCACAGATACGCAGTATTTT. Residues: CASSPRTGGGTDTQYF.